This TCR beta chain was sequenced during a study of cytomegalovirus exposure and HLA in healthy donors. The table lists this clone with a few counts. 60 Vbeta and 13 Jbeta primers were used in PCR. The assay was immunoSEQ multiplex PCR, and TCRdb's table has in-frame clones only and misses some. The data contain 150,000 to 200,000 clones, just over 75% of them singletons. Sequencing was performed on PBMCs. The source of this sequence is a woman aged 25 to 39 in good health and CMV-seropositive.

The CDR3 DNA sequence: TGTGCCAGCTCACCAAGACTAGAACACGAGCAGTACTTC. As protein: CASSPRLEHEQYF. V is TRBV18 and J is TRBJ2-7; perhaps TRBD2 as D (6 bases). Trimming shortened V by 2 bases and J by 5 bases, and 10 bases separated the two germline ends. This CDR3 region has 13 residues. CDR1 KGHSH and CDR2 LQKENI come from the germline V gene.